This T cell receptor (beta chain) was captured by sequencing in a study of sequential checkpoint blockade in melanoma. A single count supports this clone. J was trimmed by 4 bases and V by 4 bases; bases with no gene match: 6. Germline-derived CDR1 and CDR2 are MDHEN and SYDVKM. The CDR3 has 16 residues. Stated treatment: randomized to nivolumab then ipilimumab (arm A) or the reverse (arm B). Patients had received no earlier DNA-damaging chemotherapy. The repertoire was sequenced with immunoSEQ multiplex PCR; TCRdb's copy has only in-frame clones and lacks some. This table has tens of thousands of clones, almost 85% appearing once.

The specimen comprised CD8+ T cells sorted from blood (inferred from file names), sampled from a patient given nivolumab and ipilimumab in sequence. The TCR sequence derives from a human donor with melanoma. This chain links TRBV28 with TRBJ2-2, with 10 positions matching TRBD1. CDR3 nucleotide sequence: TGTGCCAGCAGTTCCCGGGACAGGGGTTTCACCGGGGAGCTGTTTTTT. Its translation: CASSSRDRGFTGELFF. The full variable domain, with the rest looked up from reference TRBV28 and TRBJ2-2, is DVKVTQSSRYLVKRTGEKVFLECVQDMDHENMFWYRQDPGLGLRLIYFSYDVKMKEKGDIPEGYSVSREKKERFSLILESASTNQTSMYLCASSSRDRGFTGELFFGEGSRLTVL.